This TCR beta chain was profiled in a study of blood T cell repertoires in COVID-19. Background on the study: Sample material is recorded as cDNA or gDNA derived from T cells, B-cell-depleted T cells, or PBMCs.

The method was immunoSEQ multiplex PCR; TCRdb's version includes in-frame clones alone and lacks a portion of them. The sample holds 200,000 to 300,000 clones; about 80% are singletons and the top ten take 1.9%. Germline V gene data show CDR1 as LNHNV and CDR2 as YYDKDF (reference sequence). This CDR3 has 13 residues. The V end was cut by 4 bases, the J end by 9 bases, with 13 bases between. The V gene is TRBV15, the J gene TRBJ2-1; perhaps TRBD1 as D (6 bases). This receptor was obtained from a man in his thirties or forties who had recovered from COVID-19. Sequencing input: peripheral blood. CDR3 protein: CATSTERGSEQFF. The CDR3 nucleotides read TGTGCCACCAGCACCGAGAGGGGGAGTGAGCAGTTCTTC.